This T cell receptor beta chain was captured in a study of Graves' ophthalmopathy and Graves' hyperthyroidism. The table lists this clonotype with many counts. Its specificity is unknown. General observations from the study: With around 69% sensitivity and roughly 76% specificity, the model predicted ophthalmopathy progression.

The V and J ends lost 7 bases and 5 bases, in that order; junction bases with no gene match: 9. CDR3 length equals 15 residues. CDR1 and CDR2 from the germline V gene are LNHDA and SQIVND (reference sequence). RNA transcripts were the source from which TCR beta CDR3 regions were amplified. An initial RT-PCR round employing HTBI primers preceded a second-round multiplex PCR. TCRdb processed the multiplex PCR reads anew with MiXCR; each CDR3 protein has one entry. Found here are approximately 150,000 distinct CDR3 sequences, 35% to 45% of them singletons; the top ten hold roughly 9%. Certain patients, namely those with other autoimmune diseases, uncontrolled infections, pregnancy or lactation, were excluded. PBMCs had their origin in fresh peripheral blood (approximately 9.9 ml).

Sequences were obtained from peripheral blood. This clonotype was sampled from a man aged 30 to 39 with Graves' ophthalmopathy. This chain uses TRBV19 with TRBJ2-7, with 12 bases matching TRBD2. CDR3 protein: CASTPRLAGVHEQYF. The CDR3, as DNA: TGTGCCAGTACCCCGCGACTAGCGGGAGTGCACGAGCAGTACTTC.